Each of the 29 T cell receptor beta chains below was sequenced from the same sample in a study of blood T cell repertoires in COVID-19. TCRdb's copy holds only in-frame clones and misses some; the assay was immunoSEQ multiplex PCR. The sample lists some 250,000 clones; 70% to 90% were seen once. Specimen: peripheral blood. The receptors come from a woman in her 30s with acute or convalescent COVID-19.

The chain employs TRBV6-6 and TRBJ2-7; possibly TRBD2 for D (6 bases). CDR1 MNHNY and CDR2 SVGAGI come from the germline V gene (reference sequence). V lost 6 bases to trimming and J lost 1 base, with 16 bases between them. This CDR3 comprises 15 residues. This CDR3 is CASRVGSSWSYEQYF. The CDR3 region has the DNA TGTGCCAGCAGAGTCGGGAGCTCCTGGTCCTACGAGCAGTACTTC.

In its sample, this clone was seen once. V is TRBV27 and J is TRBJ2-5; D may be TRBD1 (6 bases). Trimming removed 5 bases from V and 2 bases from J, with 12 bases in between. Germline CDR1 reads MNHEY; CDR2 reads SMNVEV (reference sequence). The length of the CDR3 is 14 residues. CDR3 protein: CASSEDRSQETQYF. The CDR3 nucleotides read TGTGCCAGCAGTGAAGACAGGAGTCAAGAGACCCAGTACTTC.

V usage is TRBV11-2 and J usage is TRBJ2-2, with 10 positions matching TRBD2. V shed 2 bases and J 5 bases; nucleotides not matched to a gene: 11. Germline CDR1 is SGHAT and CDR2 is FQNNGV. This CDR3 comprises 18 residues. CDR3 in amino acids: CASSLFSGRLGWTGELFF. CDR3 coding DNA: TGTGCCAGCAGCTTATTTAGCGGGAGGTTGGGGTGGACCGGGGAGCTGTTTTTT.

V and J are TRBV13 and TRBJ2-2; TRBD2 matches 8 bases. CDR1 is PRHDT, CDR2 FYEKMQ, per germline (reference sequence). This CDR3 is 18 amino acids long. J gave up 1 base and V 2 bases, and 9 bases lay outside the gene matches. The CDR3 spells CASSLRGRNTLNTGELFF. CDR3 DNA sequence: TGTGCCAGCAGCTTACGCGGGAGGAACACCCTGAACACCGGGGAGCTGTTTTTT.

V gene TRBV4-3 combines with J gene TRBJ2-2; no reliable D call. The CDR3 is 18 amino acids. Trimming left V 0 bases short and J 3 bases short, with 17 bases between. Germline CDR1 and CDR2: LGHNA and YSLEER. The CDR3 is CASSQDLPAGTYTGELFF. The CDR3 DNA follows: TGCGCCAGCAGCCAAGATCTGCCGGCAGGAACTTACACCGGGGAGCTGTTTTTT.

The chain couples TRBV6-5 to TRBJ2-5; 7 bases are shared with TRBD2. The germline V gene has CDR1 MNHEY and CDR2 SVGAGI. This CDR3 spans 13 amino acids. With 2 bases clipped from V and 7 bases from J, the junction kept 4 bases outside the gene matches. The DNA for the CDR3 is TGTGCCAGCAGTTACAGGGGCGGGGGGACCCAGTACTTC. Protein product: CASSYRGGGTQYF.

The V and J genes are TRBV7-6 and TRBJ2-7, with 10 bases aligning to TRBD1. The CDR3 contains 20 residues. Germline loops: CDR1 SGHVS, CDR2 FNYEAQ. V was pared by 5 bases and J by 1 base, with 20 bases of the junction left unmatched. The CDR3, as DNA: TGTGCCAGCAGCCCAGAAGGGCTGGACAGGGGGTACCTTAAGTCCTACGAGCAGTACTTC. Its protein product is CASSPEGLDRGYLKSYEQYF.

V and J are TRBV13 and TRBJ2-5; TRBD2 aligns across 10 bases. The CDR3 is made up of 14 amino acids. J gave up 2 bases and V 8 bases, and 5 bases lay outside the gene matches. CDR1 is PRHDT, CDR2 FYEKMQ, per germline (reference sequence). In nucleotides, the CDR3 is TGTGCCAGCCGAGGACTAGCGGATCAAGAGACCCAGTACTTC. This codes for CASRGLADQETQYF.

This sequence joins TRBV6-4 and TRBJ2-1; a weak D match, TRBD2 (6 bases). The germline V gene encodes CDR1 MRHNA and CDR2 SNTAGT. V dropped 1 base and J dropped 9 bases, with 16 bases sitting between them. There are 15 residues in the CDR3. CDR3 protein: CASSDFPRDRVEQFF. The DNA of the CDR3 is TGTGCCAGCAGTGACTTCCCGCGGGATCGGGTTGAGCAGTTCTTC.

This chain connects TRBV30 to TRBJ2-3; TRBD2 matches at 8 bases. This CDR3 region has 15 residues. J lost 0 bases, V lost 0 bases, and 2 bases had no gene match. The germline CDR1 and CDR2 sequences are GTSNPN and SVGIG (reference sequence). CDR3 protein: CAWSVGRASTDTQYF. The CDR3 nucleotides read TGTGCCTGGAGTGTCGGGAGGGCCAGCACAGATACGCAGTATTTT.

This clone was counted between two and nine times. J is TRBJ1-6 and V is TRBV5-1; TRBD1 aligns across 8 bases. Germline V gene sequence: CDR1 SGHRS, CDR2 YFSETQ. V lost 0 bases and J lost 10; bases outside the gene matches: 9. The CDR3 covers 16 residues. The CDR3 coding sequence is TGCGCCAGCAGCTTGGCCTGGACAGGGATTCTCTCACCCCTCCACTTT. It codes for CASSLAWTGILSPLHF.

In this sample, this clone turned up many times. This chain links TRBV19 with TRBJ2-7, with D possibly being TRBD1 (5 bases). The germline gives CDR1 LNHDA, CDR2 SQIVND (reference sequence). Trimming took 0 bases from V and 3 from J, leaving 6 bases between them. The CDR3 extends over 13 amino acids. The CDR3 region is CASSIEQDYEQYF. In nucleotides, the CDR3 is TGTGCCAGTAGTATAGAACAGGACTACGAGCAGTACTTC.

This sequence joins TRBV9 and TRBJ2-3, with TRBD2 matching 10 bases. Germline CDR1 SGDLS, CDR2 YYNGEE. The CDR3 is 16 residues long. V shed 3 bases, J shed 1 base, and the junction held 5 bases outside the gene matches. CDR3 sequence reads: CASSALAGAGTDTQYF. The CDR3 DNA reads as TGTGCCAGCAGCGCCCTAGCGGGAGCTGGCACAGATACGCAGTATTTT.

J is TRBJ2-3 and V is TRBV9, with a tentative D call TRBD2 (7 bases). Germline loops: CDR1 SGDLS, CDR2 YYNGEE. V dropped 3 bases and J dropped 4 bases, with 24 bases sitting between them. This CDR3 is 18 amino acids long. The CDR3 DNA sequence: TGTGCCAGCAGCGGATCCCCCCAGGGGCGGGAGAGGCCAGATACGCAGTATTTT. As protein: CASSGSPQGRERPDTQYF.

V is TRBV2 and J is TRBJ1-3, with a tentative D call TRBD1 (6 bases). CDR3 length: 16 amino acids. CDR1 and CDR2 from the germline V gene are SNHLY and FYNNEI. V was cut by 7 bases and J by 3 bases, with 19 bases left in between. For the CDR3, the DNA is TGTGCCAGCACCTTTTCAGGGGAACTAGGTGGAAACACCATATATTTT. This translates into CASTFSGELGGNTIYF.

A word on this clone: Relative to the germline gene, one junction end is altered; a read error may explain this. V and J are TRBV6-1 and TRBJ2-5; TRBD1 is a possible D gene (6 bases). The V gene's germline CDR1 is MNHNS and CDR2 SASEGT. CDR3 length: 13 residues. CDR3: CASSEGTGLTQYF. The CDR3 region has the DNA TGTGCCAGCAGCGAAGGCACAGGGCTGACCCAGTACTTC.

The V call is TRBV27, the J call TRBJ2-7; D might be TRBD2 (6 bases). The CDR3 is 14 residues long. V lost 3 bases and J lost 1, with 10 bases in between. Germline values: CDR1 MNHEY, CDR2 SMNVEV (reference sequence). The CDR3 DNA reads TGTGCCAGCAGTTTCGGCGGGGTATCCTACGAGCAGTACTTC. The encoded protein is CASSFGGVSYEQYF.

As for this clone: The sample contains more than one DNA sequence encoding this CDR3. The chain employs TRBV9 and TRBJ2-3; D unresolved. Germline values: CDR1 SGDLS, CDR2 YYNGEE. Trimming cost V 2 bases and J 2 bases, with 9 bases left between them. The CDR3 has 14 amino acids. CDR3 residues: CASSVQADTDTQYF. DNA of the CDR3: TGTGCCAGCAGCGTCCAGGCCGACACAGATACGCAGTATTTT.

This chain links TRBV24-1 with TRBJ1-2; D is ambiguous. Germline V gene sequence: CDR1 KGHDR, CDR2 SFDVKD. V lost 3 bases, J lost 8 bases, and 12 bases lay in between. The CDR3 length is 13 residues. CDR3 sequence: CATSDDRAGGYTF. CDR3 DNA: TGTGCCACCAGTGATGATAGGGCGGGCGGCTACACCTTC.

The rearrangement uses TRBV3-1 (or the pseudogene TRBV3-2) and TRBJ2-1, with 9 bases fitting TRBD2. V lost 3 bases and J lost 5; bases outside the gene matches: 11. The CDR3 has 17 amino acids. Germline-derived CDR1 and CDR2 are LGHDT and YNNKEL (reference sequence). The CDR3 is CASSHFDRLAAHNEQFF. The CDR3 DNA reads TGTGCCAGCAGCCACTTCGATAGACTAGCGGCCCACAATGAGCAGTTCTTC.

V gene TRBV7-9 combines with J gene TRBJ2-7; D call uncertain. With 5 bases removed from V and 6 bases from J, the gap between germline ends came to 17 bases. CDR3 size: 14 residues. Germline CDR1 reads SEHNR; CDR2 reads FQNEAQ (reference sequence). DNA of the CDR3: TGTGCCAGCAGCGCAGAAGAGGTGGTTGTCGAGCAGTACTTC. It is translated as CASSAEEVVVEQYF.

The V and J genes are TRBV15 and TRBJ1-1, with D possibly TRBD1 on 6 matching bases. The CDR3 runs to 15 residues. V lost 0 bases to trimming and J lost 7 bases, with 15 bases between them. Germline CDR1 LNHNV, CDR2 YYDKDF (reference sequence). The CDR3 loop reads CATSRDWQGLLEAFF. The CDR3 nucleotides are TGTGCCACCAGCAGAGATTGGCAGGGGCTTCTTGAAGCTTTCTTT.

In the case of this clone: The sample has other DNA sequences that encode this CDR3 too. The chain couples TRBV12-3 or TRBV12-4 to TRBJ1-2; D is perhaps TRBD1 (6 bases). The CDR3 covers 13 residues. V was cut by 4 bases and J by 5 bases, with 11 bases left in between. This chain's CDR3 is CASSSSRGYGYTF. The CDR3 DNA reads as TGTGCCAGCAGTTCATCCAGGGGATATGGCTACACCTTC.

This chain links TRBV11-2 with TRBJ2-5, with TRBD2 matching 12 bases. Germline CDR1 and CDR2: SGHAT and FQNNGV. CDR3 size: 17 residues. V was pared by 5 bases and J by 4 bases, with 11 bases of the junction left unmatched. The DNA of the CDR3 is TGTGCCAGCAGCCTGAGGACTAGCGGGGTGGAACCAGAGACCCAGTACTTC. Amino acid sequence: CASSLRTSGVEPETQYF. The entire variable domain, with the rest obtained from reference TRBV11-2 and TRBJ2-5, is as follows: EAGVAQSPRYKIIEKRQSVAFWCNPISGHATLYWYQQILGQGPKLLIQFQNNGVVDDSQLPKDRFSAERLKGVDSTLKIQPAKLEDSAVYLCASSLRTSGVEPETQYFGPGTRLLVL.

CDR3 DNA sequence: TGTGCCAGCAGTTACACTAGCGGGACGGTAGATACGCAGTATTTT. It is translated as CASSYTSGTVDTQYF. The V call is TRBV6-5, the J call TRBJ2-3; 10 bases agree with TRBD2. The CDR3 runs 15 residues. The V segment lost 2 bases and the J segment 5 bases; nucleotides outside the gene matches: 4. The V gene's germline CDR1 is MNHEY and CDR2 SVGAGI.

The chain couples TRBV7-2 to TRBJ2-7; maybe TRBD2 (6 bases). In germline, CDR1 is SGHTA, CDR2 FQGNSA. This CDR3 region has 14 residues. Trimming took off 2 bases at V and 3 bases at J, with 11 bases between the two ends. CDR3 in DNA: TGTGCCAGCAGCTTAAACGGGAGAGTCTACGAGCAGTACTTC. The encoded protein is CASSLNGRVYEQYF.

The genes are TRBV12-3 or TRBV12-4 and TRBJ1-2; 9 bases are shared with TRBD1. V shed 5 bases and J 6 bases; nucleotides not matched to a gene: 1. There are 12 residues in the CDR3. This chain's CDR3 is CASSRTGDGYTF. CDR3 sequence (DNA): TGTGCCAGCAGTAGGACAGGGGATGGCTACACCTTC.

The chain carries TRBV19 and TRBJ2-1, with 10 nucleotides matching TRBD1. CDR1 and CDR2 from the germline V gene are LNHDA and SQIVND (reference sequence). The CDR3 is made up of 15 amino acids. Unmatched junction bases numbered 10, after V lost 4 bases and J lost 10 bases. The CDR3 here is CASSTPGQGTKEQFF. As DNA, the CDR3 is TGTGCCAGTAGTACTCCGGGACAGGGGACAAAGGAGCAGTTCTTC. The full variable domain, rest sourced from reference TRBV19 and TRBJ2-1, is DGGITQSPKYLFRKEGQNVTLSCEQNLNHDAMYWYRQDPGQGLRLIYYSQIVNDFQKGDIAEGYSVSREKKESFPLTVTSAQKNPTAFYLCASSTPGQGTKEQFFGPGTRLTVL.

V is TRBV7-2 and J is TRBJ1-3; TRBD1 matches at 8 bases. The CDR3 sequence is 16 residues long. V trimming: 4 bases; J trimming: 3 bases; junction bases outside the gene matches: 8. Germline V lookup: CDR1 SGHTA, CDR2 FQGNSA. The CDR3, as DNA: TGTGCCAGCAGCTCCAGACCGACAGGGGTTGGAAACACCATATATTTT. Its protein is CASSSRPTGVGNTIYF.